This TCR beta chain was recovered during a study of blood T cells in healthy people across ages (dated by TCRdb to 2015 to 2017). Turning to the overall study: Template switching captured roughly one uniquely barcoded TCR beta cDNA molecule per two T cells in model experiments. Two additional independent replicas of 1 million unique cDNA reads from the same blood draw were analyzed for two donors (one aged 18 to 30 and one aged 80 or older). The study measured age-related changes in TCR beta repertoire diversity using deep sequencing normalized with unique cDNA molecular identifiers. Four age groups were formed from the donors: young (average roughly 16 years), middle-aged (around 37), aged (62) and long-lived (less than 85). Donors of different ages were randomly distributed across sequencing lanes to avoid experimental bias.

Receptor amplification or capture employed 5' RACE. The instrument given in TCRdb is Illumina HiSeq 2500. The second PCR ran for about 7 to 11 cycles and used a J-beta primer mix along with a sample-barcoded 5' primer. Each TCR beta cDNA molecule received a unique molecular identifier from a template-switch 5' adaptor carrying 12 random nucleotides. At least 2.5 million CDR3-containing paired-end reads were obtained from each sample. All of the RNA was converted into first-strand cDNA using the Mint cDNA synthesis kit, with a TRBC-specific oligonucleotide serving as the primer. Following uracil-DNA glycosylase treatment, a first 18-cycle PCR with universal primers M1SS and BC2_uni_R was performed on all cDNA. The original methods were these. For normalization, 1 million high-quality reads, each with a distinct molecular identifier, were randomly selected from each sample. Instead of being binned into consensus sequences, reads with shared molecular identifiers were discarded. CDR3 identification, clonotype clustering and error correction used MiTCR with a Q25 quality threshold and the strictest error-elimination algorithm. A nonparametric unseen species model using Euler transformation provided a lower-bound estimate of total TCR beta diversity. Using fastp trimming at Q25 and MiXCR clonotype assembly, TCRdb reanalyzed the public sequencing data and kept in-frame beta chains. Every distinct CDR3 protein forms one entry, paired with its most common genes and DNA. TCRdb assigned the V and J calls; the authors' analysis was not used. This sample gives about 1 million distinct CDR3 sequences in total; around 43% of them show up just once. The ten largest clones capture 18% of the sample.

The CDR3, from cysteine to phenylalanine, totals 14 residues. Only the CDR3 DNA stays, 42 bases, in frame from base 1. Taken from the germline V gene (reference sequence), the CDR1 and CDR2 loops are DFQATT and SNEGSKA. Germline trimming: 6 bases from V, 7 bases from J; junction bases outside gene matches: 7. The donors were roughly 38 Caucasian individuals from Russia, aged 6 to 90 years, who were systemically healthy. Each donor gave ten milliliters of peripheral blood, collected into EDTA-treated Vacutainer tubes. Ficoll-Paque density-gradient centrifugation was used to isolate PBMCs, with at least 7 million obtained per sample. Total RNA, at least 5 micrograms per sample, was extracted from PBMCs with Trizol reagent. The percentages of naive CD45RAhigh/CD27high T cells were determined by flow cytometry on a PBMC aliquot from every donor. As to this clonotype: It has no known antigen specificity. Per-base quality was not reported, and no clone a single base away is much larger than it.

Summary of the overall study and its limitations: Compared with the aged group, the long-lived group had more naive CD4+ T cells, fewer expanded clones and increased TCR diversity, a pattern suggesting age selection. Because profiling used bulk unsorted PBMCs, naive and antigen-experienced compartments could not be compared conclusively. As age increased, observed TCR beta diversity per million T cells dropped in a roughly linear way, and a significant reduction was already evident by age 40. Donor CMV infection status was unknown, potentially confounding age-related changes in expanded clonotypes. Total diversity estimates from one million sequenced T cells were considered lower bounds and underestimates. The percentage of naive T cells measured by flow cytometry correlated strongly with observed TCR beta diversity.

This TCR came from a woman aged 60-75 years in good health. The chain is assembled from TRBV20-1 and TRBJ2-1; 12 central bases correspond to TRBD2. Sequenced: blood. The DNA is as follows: TGCAGTGCCAGACTAGCGGGAGTATTAAATGAGCAGTTCTTC. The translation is CSARLAGVLNEQFF.